This TCR beta chain was captured by sequencing in a study of T cell responses to AZD1222 COVID-19 vaccine. Study-wide findings and caveats: CD4 TCRs linked to vaccination spanned spike, dominating at 160-218 and 743-854. Reports say nearly half of spike-specific TCRs go after unmutated variant regions. At baseline, just five to seven AZD1222 recipients tested seropositive. There were mostly white British donors and more females than males, and clonal diversity was possibly underestimated.

On this clone: The antigen remains undetermined.

The protocol was immunoSEQ multiplex PCR, while the TCRdb copy is restricted to in-frame clones and leaves out a portion. The sample has approximately 130,000 clones; around 89% are singletons. Germline CDR1 and CDR2: SGHNT and YENEEA. Trimming left V 4 bases short and J 1 base short, with 13 bases between. The CDR3 has 15 amino acids. The chain uses TRBV11-3 and TRBJ1-2; D not resolved. The specimen comprised peripheral blood, sampled on day 0 of MenACWY control vaccination. The receptor's source is an adult in good health. CDR3 nucleotides: TGTGCCAGCAGCTCGAGATCCAAGGATAACTATGGCTACACCTTC. It yields the protein CASSSRSKDNYGYTF.